These T cell receptor beta chains were read from a single sample in a study of T-cell memory formation after mild COVID-19. TCRdb re-called the 5' RACE reads through MiXCR, storing one row per CDR3 protein. Altogether 110,000 or so distinct CDR3 sequences are present, 15% to 20% being singletons, with the ten largest covering less than 6%. The sample consisted of PBMCs or a T cell subset sorted from them (not recorded which). These receptors all stem from a man younger than 30 who had mild COVID-19 (a few samples of this study predate the infection). Cell type and time point are not known. The CDR3 runs from the conserved cysteine through the conserved F or W. The size field is filled for only some rows; it gives once, few, many or a size class.

clone_size v_call cdr3_length cdr3_aa
NA TRBV4-1 15 CASSLGTGEWGGYTF
few TRBV20-1 11 CSADRTHGYTF
NA TRBV12-3/TRBV12-4 15 CASSLGDRGHETQYF
many TRBV7-3 16 CASSLTSGRGTDTQYF
NA TRBV5-1 13 CASSQDRGETQYF
few TRBV11-2 15 CASSIVFGLNYGYTF
many TRBV9 14 CASSVPGSTDTQYF
NA TRBV12-3/TRBV12-4 16 CASSLSSGGGNEKLFF
few TRBV7-6 14 CASSWRQGYGELFF
NA TRBV12-3/TRBV12-4 14 CASRRTVSGNTIYF
NA TRBV12-3/TRBV12-4 12 CASSLFLGEAFF
few TRBV11-3 16 CASSTTTGGYGGELFF
few TRBV7-2 15 CASSTQGQAYNEQFF
many TRBV29-1 12 CSVDDRGDEQYF
many TRBV5-1 14 CASSTDRGTDTQYF
NA TRBV5-1 14 CASSLRTDNYGYTF
few TRBV12-3/TRBV12-4 14 CASSLQQAPNEQYF
few TRBV20-1 12 CSVVQGSQPQHF
NA TRBV29-1 13 CSASQPGANVLTF
few TRBV4-1 13 CASSQDPIAEQYF
many TRBV6-2/TRBV6-3 13 CASSYSGANVLTF
NA TRBV7-2 15 CASSSGQFPNQPQHF
NA TRBV20-1 12 CSAGQRDQPQHF
few TRBV20-1 12 CSAMGGPETQYF
many TRBV4-2 18 CASTYGGGQVTGANVLTF
NA TRBV7-9 12 CASSLLADTQYF
few TRBV6-5 14 CASSYSMDNYGYTF
NA TRBV5-1 14 CASKENPLNQPQHF
NA TRBV20-1 12 CSAQGGNQPQHF
few TRBV7-2 15 CASSLIRGGSGELFF
NA TRBV6-1 15 CASSDWGYSNQPQHF
NA TRBV27 15 CASSLARQTSYEQYF
NA TRBV5-1 14 CASIPGTGANVLTF
NA TRBV7-2 14 CASSLVGGYTEAFF
NA TRBV6-5 12 CASTTQGGEQYF
few TRBV7-9 13 CASSLLSQLEAFF
NA TRBV2 14 CASSQTGFNQPQHF
few TRBV5-6 13 CASSYRGVDEQYF
NA TRBV11-2 18 CASSLVRWGRLASETQYF
NA TRBV28 17 CASSPAPGQTNTDTQYF
medium-sized TRBV24-1 15 CATAPYGGITGELFF
NA TRBV5-1 14 CASSATSWGDTQYF
many TRBV6-5 14 CASRQGWSTDTQYF
NA TRBV20-1 13 CSAVRDLNYGYTF
few TRBV5-6 15 CASSPLTGGRTEAFF
NA TRBV4-2 16 CASSQDGTGDGYGYTF
NA TRBV20-1 14 CSARMAASGNTIYF
few TRBV14 14 CASRRTGTTGELFF
medium-sized TRBV14 15 CASSRGSSGANVLTF
few TRBV6-2/TRBV6-3 15 CASSYLQGFYNEQFF
few TRBV29-1 12 CSEIGQKETQYF
NA TRBV10-3 14 CAISGQGSNQPQHF
NA TRBV5-1 17 CASSGGQGAPSTDTQYF
few TRBV28 16 CASSLKAGVGTDTQYF
NA TRBV2 14 CASTSSYSNQPQHF
many TRBV24-1 16 CATSDTGGRSTDTQYF
few TRBV20-1 14 CSAREHLLNEKLFF